These 17 T cell receptor beta chains came from one sample sequenced in a study of human T cells and chemical hapten exposure. Time point defined: patch test 3, about 24 weeks after DPC sensitization. As to treatment: therapeutic diphenylcyclopropenone sensitization with weekly scalp DPC. MiXCR was run by TCRdb on the RACE reads, yielding one entry per CDR3 protein. This table has 95,000 to 150,000 distinct CDR3 sequences, about 10% appearing once. The sequencing here drew on whole blood, taken in connection with sensitization to the hapten diphenylcyclopropenone (DPC). The receptors were gathered from a woman between 45 and 60 years old with alopecia areata. Some clones in this sample may be carry-over from other donors' samples.

The sample holds one count of this clonotype. CDR3 amino acids: CASSPGPTGTQYF. The CDR3 DNA is TGTGCCAGCAGCCCTGGACCCACCGGTACGCAGTATTTT. This chain connects TRBV2 to TRBJ2-3, with no clear D. The CDR3 length is 13 residues. Trimming took off 6 bases at V and 8 bases at J, with 15 bases between the two ends. Germline V gene sequence: CDR1 SNHLY, CDR2 FYNNEI. Looking up the rest from reference TRBV2 and TRBJ2-3 gives the full variable domain: EPEVTQTPSHQVTQMGQEVILRCVPISNHLYFYWYRQILGQKVEFLVSFYNNEISEKSEIFDDQFSVERPDGSNFTLKIRSTKLEDSAMYFCASSPGPTGTQYFGPGTRLTVL.

This clonotype was seen at least ten times. J is TRBJ2-5 and V is TRBV11-2, with TRBD1 identical over 10 bases. Germline V gives CDR1 SGHAT, CDR2 FQNNGV. Trimming at V came to 5 bases and at J to 5 bases, leaving 5 bases not matched to a gene. The CDR3 has 14 amino acids. CDR3 amino acids: CASSLTGGEETQYF. The CDR3 nucleotides read TGTGCCAGCAGCCTGACAGGGGGCGAGGAGACCCAGTACTTC.

This clonotype was seen only a few times. V is TRBV7-2 and J is TRBJ1-2; D gene uncertain. Trimming removed 6 bases at V and 3 bases at J, with 11 bases between. Germline V lookup: CDR1 SGHTA, CDR2 FQGNSA. CDR3 length: 13 amino acids. The CDR3 sequence is CASRVGRDYGYTF. CDR3 sequence (DNA): TGTGCCAGCAGAGTAGGAAGGGACTATGGCTACACCTTC.

The CDR3 loop reads CASRPGQPTYGYTF. The CDR3 region has the DNA TGTGCCAGCAGACCGGGACAGCCTACCTATGGCTACACCTTC. The chain recombines TRBV27 with TRBJ1-2; 7 positions agree with TRBD1. With 6 bases clipped from V and 4 bases from J, the junction kept 8 bases outside the gene matches. The germline CDR1 and CDR2 sequences are MNHEY and SMNVEV (reference sequence). The CDR3 spans 14 residues.

The chain joins TRBV4-2 to TRBJ2-1; D is perhaps TRBD2 (5 bases). There are 13 residues in the CDR3. Germline values: CDR1 LGHNA, CDR2 YNFKEQ. Trimming cost V 0 bases and J 12 bases, with 12 bases left between them. This chain's CDR3 is CASSQDTSSAQFF. In DNA, the CDR3 is TGTGCCAGCAGCCAAGATACTAGTAGCGCGCAGTTCTTC.

The chain combines TRBV28 with TRBJ1-5; 8 bases are shared with TRBD1. Germline V gene data show CDR1 as MDHEN and CDR2 as SYDVKM. The V gene end was trimmed by 6 bases and the J gene end by 5 bases; junction bases not matched to a gene: 6. This CDR3 has 14 residues. CDR3 nucleotide sequence: TGTGCCAGCAGAACGACAGGGGAGGATCAGCCCCAGCATTTT. It encodes CASRTTGEDQPQHF.

This clonotype was seen a few times. The chain uses TRBV6-1 and TRBJ1-2; D is unresolved. V shed 8 bases and J shed 8 bases, with 18 bases lying between them. The V gene's germline CDR1 is MNHNS and CDR2 SASEGT. This CDR3 is built from 13 residues. The chain's CDR3 is CASGKFDGPGYTF. In DNA, the CDR3 is TGTGCCAGCGGCAAGTTTGACGGGCCGGGCTACACCTTC.

A few counts support this clonotype. Written as DNA, the CDR3 is TGTGCCAGCAGTCGGCGGACAACAGGGACTGAAGCTTTCTTT. It is translated as CASSRRTTGTEAFF. V and J are TRBV27 and TRBJ1-1, with D possibly TRBD1 on 6 matching bases. Deletions cut 5 bases from V and 5 bases from J, with 15 bases between. CDR1 is MNHEY, CDR2 SMNVEV, per germline (reference sequence). The CDR3 totals 14 residues.

The rearrangement uses TRBV6-8 and TRBJ2-3; 10 bases match TRBD2. Germline loops: CDR1 MNHGY, CDR2 SAAAGT. The J segment lost 6 bases and the V segment lost 1 base, leaving 10 bases of the junction unmatched. The CDR3 is 17 amino acids. The CDR3 DNA follows: TGTGCCAGCAGTTACTACGGGACTAGCGCAAAGGGGGATACGCAGTATTTT. It translates to CASSYYGTSAKGDTQYF.

The table lists this clonotype with many counts. The rearrangement uses TRBV6-2 or TRBV6-3 and TRBJ2-1; 13 bases line up with TRBD2. The V gene end was trimmed by 5 bases and the J gene end by 7 bases; junction bases not matched to a gene: 8. The CDR3 extends over 16 amino acids. Germline V gives CDR1 MNHEY, CDR2 SVGEGT. The CDR3 loop is CASSVQLAGGSNEQFF. The CDR3 nucleotides are TGTGCCAGCAGTGTCCAACTAGCGGGAGGGAGTAATGAGCAGTTCTTC.

This clonotype turned up a few times. The rearrangement links TRBV27 to TRBJ1-6; D uncertain. The V and J ends lost 2 bases and 3 bases respectively, with 14 bases between them. The CDR3 runs to 17 residues. In germline, CDR1 is MNHEY, CDR2 SMNVEV (reference sequence). This chain's CDR3 is CASSLMGPTLYNSPLHF. Written as DNA, the CDR3 is TGTGCCAGCAGTTTAATGGGCCCTACCCTCTATAATTCACCCCTCCACTTT.

This clonotype was recorded many times. This chain connects TRBV6-5 to TRBJ2-1; TRBD2 agrees at 10 bases. CDR1 is MNHEY, CDR2 SVGAGI, per germline. The trim removed 3 bases at V and 2 bases at J, leaving 13 bases unmatched. The length of the CDR3 is 19 residues. DNA of the CDR3: TGTGCCAGCAGTTATTTCGCTAGCGGGGGCCCCAGCACCTACAATGAGCAGTTCTTC. Its translation: CASSYFASGGPSTYNEQFF.

This clonotype was seen only a few times. The gene calls are TRBV4-2 and TRBJ2-3, with TRBD2 matching 10 bases. Germline values: CDR1 LGHNA, CDR2 YNFKEQ. This CDR3 region has 20 residues. V lost 4 bases, J lost 0 bases, and 16 bases stayed unmatched. CDR3 DNA: TGTGCCAGCAGCCCGAGGCCCACTAGCGGGGTTGTTTCTAGCACAGATACGCAGTATTTT. This encodes CASSPRPTSGVVSSTDTQYF.

There are a few counts of this clonotype. J is TRBJ2-7 and V is TRBV28, with 8 bases that match TRBD1. This CDR3 has 16 residues. The germline V gene encodes CDR1 MDHEN and CDR2 SYDVKM. Trimming at V came to 2 bases and at J to 2 bases, leaving 8 bases not matched to a gene. The CDR3 here is CASSLQGPDRAYEQYF. CDR3 coding DNA: TGTGCCAGCAGTTTACAGGGGCCGGACAGGGCCTACGAGCAGTACTTC.

The CDR3 DNA is TGTGCCAGCAGTTGGGGGGACAGGGTCTCCTACGAGCAGTACTTC. Translated: CASSWGDRVSYEQYF. V gene TRBV6-2 or TRBV6-3 combines with J gene TRBJ2-7; TRBD1 matches 9 bases. Trimming at V came to 4 bases and at J to 0 bases, leaving 4 bases not matched to a gene. Germline V gene sequence: CDR1 MNHEY, CDR2 SVGEGT. This CDR3 contains 15 residues.

J is TRBJ2-7 and V is TRBV29-1; D possibly uses TRBD1 or TRBD2 (5 bases each). Germline CDR1 is SQVTM and CDR2 is ANQGSEA. This CDR3 contains 15 residues. V was clipped by 3 bases and J by 9 bases, with 24 bases between them. CDR3 sequence (DNA): TGCAGCGTTGAGGGCCGGGACGCAACCTACGGCGGGCAGTACTTC. As protein: CSVEGRDATYGGQYF.

This clonotype was seen a handful of times. This chain connects TRBV20-1 to TRBJ1-1; no reliable D call. The CDR3 has 14 amino acids. Germline V gene data show CDR1 as DFQATT and CDR2 as SNEGSKA (reference sequence). Trimming removed 1 base at V and 1 base at J, with 10 bases between. The CDR3 is CSARALPENTEAFF. The CDR3 coding sequence is TGCAGTGCTAGAGCTCTCCCTGAGAACACTGAAGCTTTCTTT.